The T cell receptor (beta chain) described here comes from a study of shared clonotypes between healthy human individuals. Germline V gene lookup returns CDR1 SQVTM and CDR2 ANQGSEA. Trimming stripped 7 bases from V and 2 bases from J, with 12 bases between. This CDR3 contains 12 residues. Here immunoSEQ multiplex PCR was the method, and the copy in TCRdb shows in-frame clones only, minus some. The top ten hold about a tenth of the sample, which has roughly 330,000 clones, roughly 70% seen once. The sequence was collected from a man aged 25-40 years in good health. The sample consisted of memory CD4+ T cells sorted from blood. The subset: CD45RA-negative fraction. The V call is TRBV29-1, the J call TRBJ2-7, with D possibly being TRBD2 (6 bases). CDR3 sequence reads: CSGSGGAYEQYF. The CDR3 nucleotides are TGCAGCGGTAGCGGAGGCGCCTACGAGCAGTACTTC.